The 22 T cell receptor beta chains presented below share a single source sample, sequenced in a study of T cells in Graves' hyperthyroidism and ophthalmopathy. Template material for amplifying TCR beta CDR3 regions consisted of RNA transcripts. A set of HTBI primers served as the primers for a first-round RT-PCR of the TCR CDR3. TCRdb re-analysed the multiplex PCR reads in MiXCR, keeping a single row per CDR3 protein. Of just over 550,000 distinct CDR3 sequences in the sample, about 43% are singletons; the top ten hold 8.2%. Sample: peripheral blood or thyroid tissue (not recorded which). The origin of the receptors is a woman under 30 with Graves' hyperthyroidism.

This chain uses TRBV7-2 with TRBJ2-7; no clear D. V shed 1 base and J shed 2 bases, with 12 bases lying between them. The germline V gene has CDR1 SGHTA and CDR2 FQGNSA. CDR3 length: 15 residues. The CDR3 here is CASSLVSSWAYEQYF. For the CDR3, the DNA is TGTGCCAGCAGCTTAGTTAGTAGCTGGGCCTACGAGCAGTACTTC.

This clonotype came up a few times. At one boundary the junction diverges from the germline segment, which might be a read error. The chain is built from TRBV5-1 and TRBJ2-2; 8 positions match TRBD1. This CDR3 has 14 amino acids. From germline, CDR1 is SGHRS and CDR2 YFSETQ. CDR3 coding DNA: TGTGCCAGCAGCCAAGGACAGGGTCGCGGGGAGCTGTTTTTT. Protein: CASSQGQGRGELFF.

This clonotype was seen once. The CDR3 is CSAREGDSIQETQYF. Written as DNA, the CDR3 is TGCAGTGCTAGAGAGGGGGACAGCATCCAAGAGACCCAGTACTTC. This chain connects TRBV20-1 to TRBJ2-5; 7 nucleotides line up with TRBD1. This CDR3 has 15 amino acids. Germline assignment: CDR1 DFQATT and CDR2 SNEGSKA (reference sequence). V shed 0 bases and J 1 base; nucleotides not matched to a gene: 5.

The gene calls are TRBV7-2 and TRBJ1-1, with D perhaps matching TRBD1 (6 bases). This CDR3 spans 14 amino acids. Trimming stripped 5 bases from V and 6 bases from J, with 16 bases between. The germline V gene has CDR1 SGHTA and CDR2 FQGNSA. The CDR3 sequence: CASSVYRVSPEAFF. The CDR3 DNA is TGTGCCAGCAGCGTCTACAGGGTGAGCCCTGAAGCTTTCTTT.

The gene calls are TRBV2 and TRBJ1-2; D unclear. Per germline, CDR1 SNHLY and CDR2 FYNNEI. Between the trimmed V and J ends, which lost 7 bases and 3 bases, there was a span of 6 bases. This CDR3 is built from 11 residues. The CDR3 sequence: CASTPDYGYTF. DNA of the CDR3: TGTGCCAGCACCCCGGACTATGGCTACACCTTC.

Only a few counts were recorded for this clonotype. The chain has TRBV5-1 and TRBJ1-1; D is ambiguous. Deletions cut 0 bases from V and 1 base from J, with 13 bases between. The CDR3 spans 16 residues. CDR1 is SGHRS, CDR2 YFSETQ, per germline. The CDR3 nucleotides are TGCGCCAGCAGCTTGGAGTCGTGGCACCCGAACACTGAAGCTTTCTTT. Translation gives CASSLESWHPNTEAFF.

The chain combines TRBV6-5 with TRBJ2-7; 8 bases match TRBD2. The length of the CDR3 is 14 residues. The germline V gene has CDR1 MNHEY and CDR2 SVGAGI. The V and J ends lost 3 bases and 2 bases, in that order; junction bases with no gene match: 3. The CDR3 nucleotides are TGTGCCAGCAGTTATCAAGCGGGAGCCTACGAGCAGTACTTC. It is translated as CASSYQAGAYEQYF.

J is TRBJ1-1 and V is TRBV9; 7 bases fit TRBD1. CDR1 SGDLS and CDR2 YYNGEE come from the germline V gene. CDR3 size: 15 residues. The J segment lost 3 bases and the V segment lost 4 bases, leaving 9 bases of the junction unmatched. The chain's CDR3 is CASSQLDRVDTEAFF. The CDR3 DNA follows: TGTGCCAGCAGCCAACTAGACAGGGTCGACACTGAAGCTTTCTTT.

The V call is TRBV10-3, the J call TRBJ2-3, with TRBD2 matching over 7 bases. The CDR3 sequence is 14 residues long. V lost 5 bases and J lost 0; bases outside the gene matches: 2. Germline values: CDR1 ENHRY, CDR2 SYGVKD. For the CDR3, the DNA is TGTGCCATCAGTCTTAGCGGGAGCACAGATACGCAGTATTTT. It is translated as CAISLSGSTDTQYF.

DNA of the CDR3: TGCAGTGCTGCCGCGGGCCCCCGGTGGGGAGAGACCCAGTACTTC. Residues: CSAAAGPRWGETQYF. The J gene is TRBJ2-5, the V gene TRBV20-1, with D maybe TRBD2 (5 bases). CDR1 DFQATT and CDR2 SNEGSKA come from the germline V gene (reference sequence). This CDR3 is built from 15 residues. Trimming took off 5 bases at V and 4 bases at J, with 20 bases between the two ends.

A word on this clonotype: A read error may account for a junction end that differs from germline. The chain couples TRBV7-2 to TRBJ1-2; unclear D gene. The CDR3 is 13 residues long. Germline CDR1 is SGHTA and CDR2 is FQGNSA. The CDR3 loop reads CASSHRGNYGYTF. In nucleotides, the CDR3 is TGCGCCAGCAGCCATCGGGGTAACTATGGCTACACCTTC. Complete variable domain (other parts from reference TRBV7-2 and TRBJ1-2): GAGVSQSPSNKVTEKGKDVELRCDPISGHTALYWYRQSLGQGLEFLIYFQGNSAPDKSGLPSDRFSAERTGGSVSTLTIQRTQQEDSAVYLCASSHRGNYGYTFGSGTRLTVV.

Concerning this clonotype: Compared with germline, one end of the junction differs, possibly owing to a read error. CDR3 coding DNA: TGTGCCAGCAGCTACGCGGACTACTCCTACGAGAAGTACTTC. This codes for CASSYADYSYEKYF. This rearrangement joins TRBV5-5 to TRBJ2-7, with D possibly TRBD2 on 6 matching bases. From germline, CDR1 is SGHKS and CDR2 YYEKEE (reference sequence). This CDR3 contains 14 residues.

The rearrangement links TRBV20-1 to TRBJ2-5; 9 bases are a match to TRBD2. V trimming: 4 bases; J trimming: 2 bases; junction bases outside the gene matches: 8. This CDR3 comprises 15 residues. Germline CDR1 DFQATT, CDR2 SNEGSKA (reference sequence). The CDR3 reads CSAKKGGRAQETQYF. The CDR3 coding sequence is TGCAGTGCTAAAAAGGGCGGGAGGGCTCAAGAGACCCAGTACTTC.

CDR3 nucleotide sequence: TGCAGCGTTGCGGTGGGAGGGCCGTCCGGGGAGCTGTTTTTT. This gives the protein CSVAVGGPSGELFF. V gene TRBV29-1 combines with J gene TRBJ2-2, with 7 bases identical to TRBD2. The CDR3 runs 14 residues. CDR1 and CDR2 from the germline V gene are SQVTM and ANQGSEA. Unmatched junction bases numbered 8, after V lost 4 bases and J lost 6 bases.

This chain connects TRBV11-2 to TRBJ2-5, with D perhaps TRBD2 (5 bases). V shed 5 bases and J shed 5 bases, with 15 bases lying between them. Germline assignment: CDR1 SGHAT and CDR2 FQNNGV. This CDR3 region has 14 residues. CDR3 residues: CASSQGLGSETQYF. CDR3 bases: TGTGCCAGCAGCCAAGGACTGGGGAGCGAGACCCAGTACTTC.

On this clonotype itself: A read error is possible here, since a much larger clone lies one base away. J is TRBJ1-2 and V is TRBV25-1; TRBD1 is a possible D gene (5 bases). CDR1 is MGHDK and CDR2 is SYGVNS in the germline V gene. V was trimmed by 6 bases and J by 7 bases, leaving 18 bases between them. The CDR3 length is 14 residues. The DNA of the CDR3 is TGTGCCAGCAGGGCGAGGGCAGGGCCTCCTGGCTACACCTTC. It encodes CASRARAGPPGYTF.

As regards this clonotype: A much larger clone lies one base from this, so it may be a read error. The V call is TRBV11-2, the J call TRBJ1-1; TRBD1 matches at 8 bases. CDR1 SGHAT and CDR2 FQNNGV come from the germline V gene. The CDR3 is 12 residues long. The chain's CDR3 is CARSSQGAEAFF. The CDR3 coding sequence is TGTGCCCGCAGCTCACAGGGGGCTGAAGCTTTCTTT.

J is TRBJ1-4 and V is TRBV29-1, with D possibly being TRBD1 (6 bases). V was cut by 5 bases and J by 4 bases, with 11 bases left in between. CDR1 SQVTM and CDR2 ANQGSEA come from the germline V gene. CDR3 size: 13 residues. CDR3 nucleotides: TGCAGCGTTCAGACAGGTGGTAATGAAAAACTGTTTTTT. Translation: CSVQTGGNEKLFF.

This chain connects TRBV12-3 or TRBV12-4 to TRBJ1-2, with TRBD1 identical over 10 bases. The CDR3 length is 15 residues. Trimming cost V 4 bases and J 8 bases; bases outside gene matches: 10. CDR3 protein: CASSWGDRGMGGYTF. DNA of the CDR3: TGTGCCAGCAGTTGGGGGGACAGGGGAATGGGAGGCTACACCTTC.

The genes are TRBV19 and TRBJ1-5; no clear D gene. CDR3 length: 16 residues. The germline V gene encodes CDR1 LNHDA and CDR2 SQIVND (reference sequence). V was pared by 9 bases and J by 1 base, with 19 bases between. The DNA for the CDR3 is TGTGCCAGCAGTTACTCGATTCAGGAAAGCAATCAGCCCCAGCATTTT. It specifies CASSYSIQESNQPQHF.

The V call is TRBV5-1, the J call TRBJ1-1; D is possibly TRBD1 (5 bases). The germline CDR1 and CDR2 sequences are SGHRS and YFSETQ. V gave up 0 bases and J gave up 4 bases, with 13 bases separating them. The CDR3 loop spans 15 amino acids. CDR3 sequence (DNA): TGCGCCAGCAGCTTGGGGCCAACCGGGGGCACTGAAGCTTTCTTT. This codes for CASSLGPTGGTEAFF.

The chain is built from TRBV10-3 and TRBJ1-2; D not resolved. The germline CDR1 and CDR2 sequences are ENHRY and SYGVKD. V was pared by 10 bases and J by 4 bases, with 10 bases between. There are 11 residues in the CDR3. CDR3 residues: CATAPSYGYTF. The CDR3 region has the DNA TGTGCCACGGCCCCTAGCTATGGCTACACCTTC.